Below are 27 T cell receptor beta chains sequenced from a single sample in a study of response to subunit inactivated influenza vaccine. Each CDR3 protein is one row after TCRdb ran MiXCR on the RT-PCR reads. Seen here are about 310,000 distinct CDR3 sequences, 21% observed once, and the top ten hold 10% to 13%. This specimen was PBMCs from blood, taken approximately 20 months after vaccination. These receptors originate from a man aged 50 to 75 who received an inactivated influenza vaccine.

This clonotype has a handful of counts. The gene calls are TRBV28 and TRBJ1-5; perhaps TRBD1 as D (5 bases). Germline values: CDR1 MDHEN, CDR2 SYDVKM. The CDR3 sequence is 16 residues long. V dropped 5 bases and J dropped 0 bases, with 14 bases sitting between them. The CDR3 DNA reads TGTGCCAGCAGTAGCCCCCAGGGTAATAGCAATCAGCCCCAGCATTTT. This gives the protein CASSSPQGNSNQPQHF.

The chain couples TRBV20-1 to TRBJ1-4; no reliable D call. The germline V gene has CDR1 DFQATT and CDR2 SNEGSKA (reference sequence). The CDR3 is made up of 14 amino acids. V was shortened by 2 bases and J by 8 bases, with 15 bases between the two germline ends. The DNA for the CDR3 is TGCAGTGCTAGATCCCCTCCTCCGGGGGAAAAACTGTTTTTT. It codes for CSARSPPPGEKLFF.

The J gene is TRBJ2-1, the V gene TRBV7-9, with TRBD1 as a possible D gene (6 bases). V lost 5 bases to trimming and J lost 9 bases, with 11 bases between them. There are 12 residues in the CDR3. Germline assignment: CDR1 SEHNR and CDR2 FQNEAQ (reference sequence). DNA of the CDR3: TGTGCCAGCAGCCCAGGGGTACTTGAGCAGTTCTTC. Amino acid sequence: CASSPGVLEQFF. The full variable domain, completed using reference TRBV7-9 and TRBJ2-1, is DTGVSQNPRHKITKRGQNVTFRCDPISEHNRLYWYRQTLGQGPEFLTYFQNEAQLEKSRLLSDRFSAERPKGSFSTLEIQRTEQGDSAMYLCASSPGVLEQFFGPGTRLTVL.

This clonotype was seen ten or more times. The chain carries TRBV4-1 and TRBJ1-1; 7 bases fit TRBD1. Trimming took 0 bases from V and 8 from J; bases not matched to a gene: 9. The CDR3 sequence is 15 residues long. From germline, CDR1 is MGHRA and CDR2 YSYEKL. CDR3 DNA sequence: TGCGCCAGCAGCCAAGACCATTATGGGGGACAGGAAGCTTTCTTT. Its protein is CASSQDHYGGQEAFF.

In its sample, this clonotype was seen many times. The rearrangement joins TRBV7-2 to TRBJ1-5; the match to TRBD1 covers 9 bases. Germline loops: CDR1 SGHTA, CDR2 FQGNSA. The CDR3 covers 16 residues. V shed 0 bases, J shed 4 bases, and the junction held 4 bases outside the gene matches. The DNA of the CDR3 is TGTGCCAGCAGCTTAGCGCATGGGACAGGGAATCAGCCCCAGCATTTT. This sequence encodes CASSLAHGTGNQPQHF. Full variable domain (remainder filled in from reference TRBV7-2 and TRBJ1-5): GAGVSQSPSNKVTEKGKDVELRCDPISGHTALYWYRQSLGQGLEFLIYFQGNSAPDKSGLPSDRFSAERTGGSVSTLTIQRTQQEDSAVYLCASSLAHGTGNQPQHFGDGTRLSIL.

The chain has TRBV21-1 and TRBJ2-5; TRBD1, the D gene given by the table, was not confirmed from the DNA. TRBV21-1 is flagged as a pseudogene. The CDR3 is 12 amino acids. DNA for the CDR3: TGTGCCAGCAGCATGGGGCTTGAGACCCAGTACTTC. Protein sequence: CASSMGLETQYF.

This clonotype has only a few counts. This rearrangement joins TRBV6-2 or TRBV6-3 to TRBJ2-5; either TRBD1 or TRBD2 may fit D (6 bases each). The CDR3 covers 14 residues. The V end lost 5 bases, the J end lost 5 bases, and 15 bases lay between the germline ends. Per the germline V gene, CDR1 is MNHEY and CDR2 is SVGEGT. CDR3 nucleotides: TGTGCCAGCAGTGGCCACAGGGAGGACGAGACCCAGTACTTC. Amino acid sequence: CASSGHREDETQYF.

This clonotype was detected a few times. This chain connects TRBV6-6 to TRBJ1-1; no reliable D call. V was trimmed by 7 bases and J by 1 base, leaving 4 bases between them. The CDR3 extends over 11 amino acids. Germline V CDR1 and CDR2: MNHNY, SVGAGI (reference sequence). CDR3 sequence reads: CASIANTEAFF. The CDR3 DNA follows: TGTGCCAGCATCGCGAACACTGAAGCTTTCTTT.

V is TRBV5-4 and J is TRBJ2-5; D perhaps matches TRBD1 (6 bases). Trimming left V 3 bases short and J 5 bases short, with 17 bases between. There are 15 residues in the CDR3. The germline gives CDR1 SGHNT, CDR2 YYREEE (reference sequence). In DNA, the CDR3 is TGTGCCAGCAGCTCCCGTCCAGGGGAGTGGGAGACCCAGTACTTC. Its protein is CASSSRPGEWETQYF.

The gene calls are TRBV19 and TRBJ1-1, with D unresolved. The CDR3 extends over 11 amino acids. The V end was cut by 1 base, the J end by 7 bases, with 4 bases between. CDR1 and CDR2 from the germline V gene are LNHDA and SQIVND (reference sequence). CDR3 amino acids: CASSIVGEAFF. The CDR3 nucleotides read TGTGCCAGTAGTATAGTGGGTGAAGCTTTCTTT.

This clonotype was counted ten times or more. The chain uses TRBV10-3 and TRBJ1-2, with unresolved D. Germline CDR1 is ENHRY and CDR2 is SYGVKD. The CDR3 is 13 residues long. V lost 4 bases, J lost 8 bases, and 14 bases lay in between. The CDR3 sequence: CAISARVGEGYTF. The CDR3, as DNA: TGTGCCATCAGTGCCCGAGTTGGGGAGGGCTACACCTTC.

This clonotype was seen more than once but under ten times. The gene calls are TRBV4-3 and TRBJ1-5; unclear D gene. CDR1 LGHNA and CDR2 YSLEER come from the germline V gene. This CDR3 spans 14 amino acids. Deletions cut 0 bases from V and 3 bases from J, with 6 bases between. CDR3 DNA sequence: TGCGCCAGCAGCCAAGAGGTGGCCAATCAGCCCCAGCATTTT. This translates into CASSQEVANQPQHF.

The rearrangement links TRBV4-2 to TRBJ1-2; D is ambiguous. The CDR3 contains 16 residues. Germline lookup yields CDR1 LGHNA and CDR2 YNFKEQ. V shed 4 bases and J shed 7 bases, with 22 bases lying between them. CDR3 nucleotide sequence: TGTGCCAGCAGCCTAGAAAACCTCGCGAGGGCTGCTGGCTACACCTTC. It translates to CASSLENLARAAGYTF.

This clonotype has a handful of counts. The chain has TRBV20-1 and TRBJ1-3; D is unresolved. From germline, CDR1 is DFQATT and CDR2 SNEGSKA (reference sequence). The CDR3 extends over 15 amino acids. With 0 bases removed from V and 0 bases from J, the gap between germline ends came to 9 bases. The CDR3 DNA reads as TGCAGTGCTAGAGATTTCCGGAGCTCTGGAAACACCATATATTTT. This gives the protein CSARDFRSSGNTIYF.

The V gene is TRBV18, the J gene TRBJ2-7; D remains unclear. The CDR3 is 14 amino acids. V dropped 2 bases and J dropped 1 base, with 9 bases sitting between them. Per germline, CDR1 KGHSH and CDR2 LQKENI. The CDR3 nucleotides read TGTGCCAGCTCACCAGGCAGCCTTTCCTACGAGCAGTACTTC. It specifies CASSPGSLSYEQYF.

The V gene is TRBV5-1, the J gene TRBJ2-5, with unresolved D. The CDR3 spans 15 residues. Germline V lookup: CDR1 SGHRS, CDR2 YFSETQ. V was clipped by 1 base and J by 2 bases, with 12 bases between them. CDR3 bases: TGCGCCAGCAGCTTGCAGGCACAGCCTCAAGAGACCCAGTACTTC. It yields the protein CASSLQAQPQETQYF. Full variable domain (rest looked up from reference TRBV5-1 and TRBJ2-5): KAGVTQTPRYLIKTRGQQVTLSCSPISGHRSVSWYQQTPGQGLQFLFEYFSETQRNKGNFPGRFSGRQFSNSRSEMNVSTLELGDSALYLCASSLQAQPQETQYFGPGTRLLVL.

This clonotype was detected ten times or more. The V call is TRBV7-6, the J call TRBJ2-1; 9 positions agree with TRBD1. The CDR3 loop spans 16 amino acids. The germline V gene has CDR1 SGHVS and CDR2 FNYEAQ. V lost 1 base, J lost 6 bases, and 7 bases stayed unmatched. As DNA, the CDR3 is TGTGCCAGCAGCTTAGGGGGACAGGGCCCGTTCAATGAGCAGTTCTTC. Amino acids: CASSLGGQGPFNEQFF. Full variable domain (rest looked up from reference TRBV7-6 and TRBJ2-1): GAGVSQSPRYKVTKRGQDVALRCDPISGHVSLYWYRQALGQGPEFLTYFNYEAQQDKSGLPNDRFSAERPEGSISTLTIQRTEQRDSAMYRCASSLGGQGPFNEQFFGPGTRLTVL.

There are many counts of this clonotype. CDR3 in DNA: TGCAGCGTTGAACCCCGGGGCGGGAGCTCCTACAATGAGCAGTTCTTC. Its protein product is CSVEPRGGSSYNEQFF. The chain carries TRBV29-1 and TRBJ2-1; TRBD2 matches 7 bases. The junction had 7 bases not matched to a gene; V was cut back by 2 bases and J by 0 bases. CDR3 length equals 16 residues. Germline V gene sequence: CDR1 SQVTM, CDR2 ANQGSEA.

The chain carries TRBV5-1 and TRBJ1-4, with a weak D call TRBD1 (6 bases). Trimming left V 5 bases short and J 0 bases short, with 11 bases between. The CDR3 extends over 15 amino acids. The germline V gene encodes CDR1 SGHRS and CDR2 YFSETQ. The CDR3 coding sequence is TGCGCCAGCAGTCTCGGACAGCCAACTAATGAAAAACTGTTTTTT. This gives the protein CASSLGQPTNEKLFF.

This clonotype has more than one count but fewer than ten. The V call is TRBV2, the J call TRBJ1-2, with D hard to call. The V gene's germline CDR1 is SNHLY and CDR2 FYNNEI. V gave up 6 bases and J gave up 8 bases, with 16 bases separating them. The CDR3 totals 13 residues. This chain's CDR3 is CASSRLGYDGYTF. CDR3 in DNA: TGTGCCAGCAGCCGCCTAGGTTACGACGGCTACACCTTC. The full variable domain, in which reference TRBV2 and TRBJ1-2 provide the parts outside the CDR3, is EPEVTQTPSHQVTQMGQEVILRCVPISNHLYFYWYRQILGQKVEFLVSFYNNEISEKSEIFDDQFSVERPDGSNFTLKIRSTKLEDSAMYFCASSRLGYDGYTFGSGTRLTVV.

The CDR3 spells CASSADRGQDEQYF. The CDR3 DNA follows: TGTGCCAGCAGCGCGGACAGGGGGCAGGACGAGCAGTACTTC. This chain connects TRBV21-1 to TRBJ2-7; TRBD1, the table's D call, lacks a check against the DNA. TRBV21-1 is annotated as a pseudogene. The CDR3 contains 14 residues.

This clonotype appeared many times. CDR3 in amino acids: CASSYETGSYEQYF. CDR3 DNA sequence: TGTGCCAGCAGTTACGAGACAGGGTCCTACGAGCAGTACTTC. The genes are TRBV6-5 and TRBJ2-7; TRBD1 matches at 7 bases. Unmatched junction bases numbered 2, after V lost 2 bases and J lost 1 base. Germline CDR1 MNHEY, CDR2 SVGAGI. The CDR3 sequence is 14 residues long.

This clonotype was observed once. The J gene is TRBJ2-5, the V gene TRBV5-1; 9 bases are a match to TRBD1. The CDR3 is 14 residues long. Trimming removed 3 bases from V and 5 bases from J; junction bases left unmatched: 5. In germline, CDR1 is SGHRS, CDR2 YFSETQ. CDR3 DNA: TGCGCCAGCAGCTCACAGGGGGCATGGGAGACCCAGTACTTC. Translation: CASSSQGAWETQYF.

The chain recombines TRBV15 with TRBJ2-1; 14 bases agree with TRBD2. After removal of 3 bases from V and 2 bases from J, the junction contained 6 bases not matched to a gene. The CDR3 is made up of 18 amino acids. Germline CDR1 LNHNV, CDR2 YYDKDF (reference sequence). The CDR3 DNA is TGTGCCACCAGCAGGGGACTAGCGGGAGCCCCTCCCTACAATGAGCAGTTCTTC. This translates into CATSRGLAGAPPYNEQFF.

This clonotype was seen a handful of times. CDR3 sequence: CASRDYRNTDTQYF. CDR3 in DNA: TGTGCCAGCAGGGACTATCGAAACACAGATACGCAGTATTTT. The V gene is TRBV2, the J gene TRBJ2-3; D is possibly TRBD2 (6 bases). This CDR3 has 14 amino acids. Germline CDR1 is SNHLY and CDR2 is FYNNEI. V lost 6 bases, J lost 2 bases, and 12 bases lay in between. Full variable domain (rest looked up from reference TRBV2 and TRBJ2-3): EPEVTQTPSHQVTQMGQEVILRCVPISNHLYFYWYRQILGQKVEFLVSFYNNEISEKSEIFDDQFSVERPDGSNFTLKIRSTKLEDSAMYFCASRDYRNTDTQYFGPGTRLTVL.

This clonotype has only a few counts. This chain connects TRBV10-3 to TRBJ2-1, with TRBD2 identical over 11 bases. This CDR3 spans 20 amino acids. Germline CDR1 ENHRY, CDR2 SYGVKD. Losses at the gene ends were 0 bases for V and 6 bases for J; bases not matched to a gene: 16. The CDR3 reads CAISESRSWTSSGRSNEQFF. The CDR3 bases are TGTGCCATCAGTGAGTCGAGGAGTTGGACTTCTAGCGGGAGGAGCAATGAGCAGTTCTTC.

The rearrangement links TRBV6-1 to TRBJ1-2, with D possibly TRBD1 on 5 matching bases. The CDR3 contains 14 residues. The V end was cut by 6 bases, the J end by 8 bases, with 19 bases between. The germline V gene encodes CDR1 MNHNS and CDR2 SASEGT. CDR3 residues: CASRHTGIYSGYTF. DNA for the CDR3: TGTGCCAGCAGACATACAGGAATCTACTCGGGCTACACCTTC.